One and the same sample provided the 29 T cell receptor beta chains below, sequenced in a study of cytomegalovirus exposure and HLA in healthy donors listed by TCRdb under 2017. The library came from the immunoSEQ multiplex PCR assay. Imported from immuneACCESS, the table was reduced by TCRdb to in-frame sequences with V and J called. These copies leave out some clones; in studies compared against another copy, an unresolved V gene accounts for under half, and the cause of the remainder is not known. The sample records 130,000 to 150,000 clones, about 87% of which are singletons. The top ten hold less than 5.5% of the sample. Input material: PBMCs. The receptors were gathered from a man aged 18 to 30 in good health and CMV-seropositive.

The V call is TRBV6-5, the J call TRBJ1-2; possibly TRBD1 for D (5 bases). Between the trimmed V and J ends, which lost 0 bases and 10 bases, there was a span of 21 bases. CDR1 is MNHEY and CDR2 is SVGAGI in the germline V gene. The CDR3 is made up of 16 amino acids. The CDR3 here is CASSYSGGFSSFDYTF. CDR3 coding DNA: TGTGCCAGCAGTTACTCGGGGGGATTTTCTTCTTTTGACTACACCTTC.

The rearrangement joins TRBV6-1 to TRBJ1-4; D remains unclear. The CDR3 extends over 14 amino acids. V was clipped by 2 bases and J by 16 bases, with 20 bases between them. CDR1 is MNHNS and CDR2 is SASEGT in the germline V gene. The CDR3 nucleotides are TGTGCCAGCAGTGAATCGGTAGAGGGCAATTACGGGTTTTTT. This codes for CASSESVEGNYGFF.

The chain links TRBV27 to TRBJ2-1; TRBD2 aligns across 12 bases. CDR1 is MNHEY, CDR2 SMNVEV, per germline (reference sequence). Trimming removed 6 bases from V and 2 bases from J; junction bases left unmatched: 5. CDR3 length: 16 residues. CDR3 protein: CASSASGGETYNEQFF. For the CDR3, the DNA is TGTGCCAGCAGCGCTAGCGGGGGGGAAACCTACAATGAGCAGTTCTTC.

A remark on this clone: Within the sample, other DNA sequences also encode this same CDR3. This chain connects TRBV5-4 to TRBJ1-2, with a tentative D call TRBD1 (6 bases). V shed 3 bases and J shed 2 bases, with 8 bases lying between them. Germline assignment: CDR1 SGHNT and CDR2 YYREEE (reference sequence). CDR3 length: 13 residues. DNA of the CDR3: TGTGCCAGCAGCTCTACAGGGAACTATGGCTACACCTTC. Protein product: CASSSTGNYGYTF.

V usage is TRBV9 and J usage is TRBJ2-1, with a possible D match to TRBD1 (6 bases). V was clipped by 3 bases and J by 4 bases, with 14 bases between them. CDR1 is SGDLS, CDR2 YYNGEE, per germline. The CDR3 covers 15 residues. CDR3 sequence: CASSAPGHKYNEQFF. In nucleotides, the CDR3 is TGTGCCAGCAGCGCTCCGGGACATAAATACAATGAGCAGTTCTTC.

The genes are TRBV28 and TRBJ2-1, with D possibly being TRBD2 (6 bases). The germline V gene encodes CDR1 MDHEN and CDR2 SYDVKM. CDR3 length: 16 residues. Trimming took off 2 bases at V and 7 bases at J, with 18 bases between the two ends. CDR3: CASSLLHPPAGNEQFF. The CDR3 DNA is TGTGCCAGCAGTTTACTTCACCCCCCGGCGGGGAATGAGCAGTTCTTC. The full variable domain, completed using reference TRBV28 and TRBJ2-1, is DVKVTQSSRYLVKRTGEKVFLECVQDMDHENMFWYRQDPGLGLRLIYFSYDVKMKEKGDIPEGYSVSREKKERFSLILESASTNQTSMYLCASSLLHPPAGNEQFFGPGTRLTVL.

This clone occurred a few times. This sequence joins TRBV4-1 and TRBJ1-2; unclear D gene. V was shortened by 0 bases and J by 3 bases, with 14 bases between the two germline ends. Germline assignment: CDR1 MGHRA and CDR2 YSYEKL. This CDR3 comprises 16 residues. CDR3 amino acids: CASSQDTFPTDYGYTF. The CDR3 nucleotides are TGCGCCAGCAGCCAAGATACTTTCCCAACCGACTATGGCTACACCTTC.

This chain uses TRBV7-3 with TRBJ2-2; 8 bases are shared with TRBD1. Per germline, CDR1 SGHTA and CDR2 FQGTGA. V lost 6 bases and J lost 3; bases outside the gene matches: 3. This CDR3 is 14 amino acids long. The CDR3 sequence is CASRKDRDTGELFF. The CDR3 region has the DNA TGTGCCAGCAGAAAGGACAGGGACACCGGGGAGCTGTTTTTT.

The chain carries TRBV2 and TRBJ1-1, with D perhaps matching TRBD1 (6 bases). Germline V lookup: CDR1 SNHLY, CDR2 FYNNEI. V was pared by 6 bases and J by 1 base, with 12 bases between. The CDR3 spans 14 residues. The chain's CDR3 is CASRYRVSNTEAFF. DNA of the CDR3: TGTGCCAGCAGGTACAGGGTATCGAACACTGAAGCTTTCTTT.

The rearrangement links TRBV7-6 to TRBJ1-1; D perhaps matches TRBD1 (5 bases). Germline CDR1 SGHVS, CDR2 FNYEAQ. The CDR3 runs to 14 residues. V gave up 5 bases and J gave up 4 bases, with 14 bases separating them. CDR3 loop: CASSRSTGVTEAFF. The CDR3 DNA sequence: TGTGCCAGCAGCCGTTCGACGGGGGTCACTGAAGCTTTCTTT.

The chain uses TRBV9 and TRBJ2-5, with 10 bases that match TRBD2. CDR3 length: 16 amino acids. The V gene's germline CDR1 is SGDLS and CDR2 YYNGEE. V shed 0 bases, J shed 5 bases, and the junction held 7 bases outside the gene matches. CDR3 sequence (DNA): TGTGCCAGCAGCGTAGCTCCGAGCGGGGGGGGCGAGACCCAGTACTTC. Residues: CASSVAPSGGGETQYF.

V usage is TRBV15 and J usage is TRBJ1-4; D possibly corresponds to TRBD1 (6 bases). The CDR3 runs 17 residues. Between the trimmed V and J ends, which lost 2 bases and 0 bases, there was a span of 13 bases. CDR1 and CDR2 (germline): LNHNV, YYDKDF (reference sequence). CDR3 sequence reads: CATSRPPGQTTNEKLFF. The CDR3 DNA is TGTGCCACCAGCAGACCCCCTGGACAGACAACTAATGAAAAACTGTTTTTT.

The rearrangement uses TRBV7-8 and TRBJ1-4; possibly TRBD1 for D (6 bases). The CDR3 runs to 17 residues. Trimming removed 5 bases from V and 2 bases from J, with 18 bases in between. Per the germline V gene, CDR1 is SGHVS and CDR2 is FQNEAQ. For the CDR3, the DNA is TGTGCCAGCAGCACCAATATGGCAGGGGCCACTAATGAAAAACTGTTTTTT. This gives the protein CASSTNMAGATNEKLFF.

CDR3 protein: CASTGVMNTEAFF. DNA for the CDR3: TGCGCCAGCACAGGGGTCATGAACACTGAAGCTTTCTTT. The chain recombines TRBV10-2 with TRBJ1-1; maybe TRBD1 (6 bases). V lost 7 bases and J 0 bases, leaving 9 bases between the germline ends. Per the germline V gene, CDR1 is WSHSY and CDR2 is SAAADI. This CDR3 region has 13 residues.

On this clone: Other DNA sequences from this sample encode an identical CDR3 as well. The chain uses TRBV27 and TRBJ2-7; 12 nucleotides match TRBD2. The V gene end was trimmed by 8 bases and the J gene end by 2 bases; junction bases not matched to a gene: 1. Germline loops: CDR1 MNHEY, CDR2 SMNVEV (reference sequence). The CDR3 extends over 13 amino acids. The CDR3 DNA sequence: TGTGCCAGCCGACTAGCGGGGGCCTACGAGCAGTACTTC. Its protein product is CASRLAGAYEQYF.

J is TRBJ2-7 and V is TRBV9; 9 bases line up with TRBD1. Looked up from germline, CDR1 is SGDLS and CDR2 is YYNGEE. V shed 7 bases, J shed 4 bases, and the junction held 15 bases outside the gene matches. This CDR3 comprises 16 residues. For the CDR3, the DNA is TGTGCCAGCTCCCCAACCGCCGGGACAGGGAGATACGAGCAGTACTTC. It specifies CASSPTAGTGRYEQYF.

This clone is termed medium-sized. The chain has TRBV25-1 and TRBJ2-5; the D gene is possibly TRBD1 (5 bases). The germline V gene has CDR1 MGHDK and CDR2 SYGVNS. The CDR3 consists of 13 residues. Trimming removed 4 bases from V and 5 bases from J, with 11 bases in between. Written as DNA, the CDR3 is TGTGCCAGCAGTGGGACCAGGGCCGAGACCCAGTACTTC. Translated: CASSGTRAETQYF.

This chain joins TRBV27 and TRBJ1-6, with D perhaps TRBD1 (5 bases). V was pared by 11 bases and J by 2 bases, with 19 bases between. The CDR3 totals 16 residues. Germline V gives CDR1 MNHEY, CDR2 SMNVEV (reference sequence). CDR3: CASRGRGQTYNSPLHF. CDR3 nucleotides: TGTGCCTCTCGGGGGAGAGGGCAAACCTATAATTCACCCCTCCACTTT.

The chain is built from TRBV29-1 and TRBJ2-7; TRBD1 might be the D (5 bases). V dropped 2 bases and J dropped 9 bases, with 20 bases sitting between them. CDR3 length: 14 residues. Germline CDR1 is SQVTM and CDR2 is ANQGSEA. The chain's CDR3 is CSVESSETAGAQYF. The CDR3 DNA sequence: TGCAGCGTTGAAAGCTCAGAGACAGCCGGTGCGCAGTACTTC.

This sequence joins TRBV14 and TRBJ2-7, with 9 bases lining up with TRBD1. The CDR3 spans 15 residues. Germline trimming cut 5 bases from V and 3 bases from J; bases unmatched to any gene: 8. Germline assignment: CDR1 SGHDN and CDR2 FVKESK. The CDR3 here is CASSSTTGQGYEQYF. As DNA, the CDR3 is TGTGCCAGCAGCTCAACTACGGGACAGGGCTACGAGCAGTACTTC.

The CDR3 spells CASSFGGGETQYF. CDR3 bases: TGTGCCAGTAGTTTTGGGGGAGGGGAGACCCAGTACTTC. The rearrangement links TRBV19 to TRBJ2-5, with 7 positions matching TRBD2. The CDR3 runs to 13 residues. The V and J ends lost 5 bases and 5 bases, in that order; junction bases with no gene match: 5. Germline V gene lookup returns CDR1 LNHDA and CDR2 SQIVND (reference sequence).

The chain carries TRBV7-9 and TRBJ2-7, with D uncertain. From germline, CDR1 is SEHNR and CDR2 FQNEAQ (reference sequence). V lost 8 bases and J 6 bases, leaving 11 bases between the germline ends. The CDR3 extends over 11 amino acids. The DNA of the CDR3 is TGTGCCAGCCACGGTTCTGGCGAGCAGTACTTC. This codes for CASHGSGEQYF.

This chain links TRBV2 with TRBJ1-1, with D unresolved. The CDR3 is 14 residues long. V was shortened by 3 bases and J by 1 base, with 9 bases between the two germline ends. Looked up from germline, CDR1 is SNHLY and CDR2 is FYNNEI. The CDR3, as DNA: TGTGCCAGCAGTGATCGGGGAGGGAACACTGAAGCTTTCTTT. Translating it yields CASSDRGGNTEAFF.

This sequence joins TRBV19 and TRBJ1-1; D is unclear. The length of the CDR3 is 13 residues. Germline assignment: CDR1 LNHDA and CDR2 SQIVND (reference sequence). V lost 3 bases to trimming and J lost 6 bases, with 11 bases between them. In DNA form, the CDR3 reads TGTGCCAGTAGTATCGGGTTTTCGGCTGAAGCTTTCTTT. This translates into CASSIGFSAEAFF.

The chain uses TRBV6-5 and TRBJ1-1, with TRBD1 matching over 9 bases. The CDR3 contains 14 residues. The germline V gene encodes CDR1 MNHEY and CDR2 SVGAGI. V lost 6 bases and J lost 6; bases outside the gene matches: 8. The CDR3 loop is CASRSPGQGSEAFF. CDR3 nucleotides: TGTGCCAGCAGGTCTCCGGGACAGGGCTCTGAAGCTTTCTTT.

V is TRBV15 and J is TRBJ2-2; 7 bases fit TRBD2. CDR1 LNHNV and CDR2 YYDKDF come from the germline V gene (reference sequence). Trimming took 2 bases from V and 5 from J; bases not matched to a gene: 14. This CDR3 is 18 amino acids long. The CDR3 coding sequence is TGTGCCACCAGCAGACCTCTCTTTCTCGCGGGAGTTACCGGGGAGCTGTTTTTT. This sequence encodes CATSRPLFLAGVTGELFF.

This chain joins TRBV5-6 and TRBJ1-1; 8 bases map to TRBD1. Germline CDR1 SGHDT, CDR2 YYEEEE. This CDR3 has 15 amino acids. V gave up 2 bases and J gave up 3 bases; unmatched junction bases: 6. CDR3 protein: CASSLADRGYTEAFF. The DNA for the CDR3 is TGTGCCAGCAGCTTAGCCGACAGGGGTTACACTGAAGCTTTCTTT.

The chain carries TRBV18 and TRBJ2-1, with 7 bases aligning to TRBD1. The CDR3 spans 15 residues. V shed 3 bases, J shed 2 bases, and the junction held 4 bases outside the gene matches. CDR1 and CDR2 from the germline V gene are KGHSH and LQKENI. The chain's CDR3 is CASSPGQTTYNEQFF. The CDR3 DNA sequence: TGTGCCAGCTCACCGGGACAGACTACCTACAATGAGCAGTTCTTC.

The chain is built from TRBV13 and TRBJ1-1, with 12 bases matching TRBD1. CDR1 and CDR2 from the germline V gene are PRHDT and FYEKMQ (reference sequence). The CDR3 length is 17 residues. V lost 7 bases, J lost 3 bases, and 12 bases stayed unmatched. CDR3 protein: CASIPGGTGGADTEAFF. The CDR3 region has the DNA TGTGCCAGCATCCCCGGGGGGACAGGGGGCGCCGACACTGAAGCTTTCTTT.